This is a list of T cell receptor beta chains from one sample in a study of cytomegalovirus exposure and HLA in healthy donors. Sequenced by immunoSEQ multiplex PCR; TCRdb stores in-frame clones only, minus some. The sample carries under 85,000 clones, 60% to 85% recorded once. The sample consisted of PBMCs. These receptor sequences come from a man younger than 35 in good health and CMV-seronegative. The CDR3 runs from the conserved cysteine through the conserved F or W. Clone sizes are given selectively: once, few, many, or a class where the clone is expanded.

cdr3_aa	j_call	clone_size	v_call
CASSYTTGAQYF	TRBJ2-3	.	TRBV6-6
CASSLPDRAYNSPLHF	TRBJ1-6	.	TRBV7-8
CASSASQGTGELFF	TRBJ2-2	.	TRBV9
CASIPDRMNTEAFF	TRBJ1-1	.	TRBV7-9
CASSITGTSNTGELFF	TRBJ2-2	.	TRBV5-1
CASSRTGSYEQYF	TRBJ2-7	.	TRBV6-1
CASSLGDSRNSPLHF	TRBJ1-6	few	TRBV7-2
CASSLGTGAYEQYF	TRBJ2-7	.	TRBV5-4
CASSLIVGRNTEAFF	TRBJ1-1	.	TRBV5-1
CASSVEGREVRGYTF	TRBJ1-2	few	TRBV9
CASSLDRGGRKSEAFF	TRBJ1-1	.	TRBV5-1